These T cell receptor beta chains were read from a single sample in a study of cytotoxic CD8 clonotypes in ibrutinib-treated CLL. Profiling relied on immunoSEQ multiplex PCR, and the TCRdb table lists in-frame clones only, not all of them. The sample records around 150,000 clones, 70% to 90% being singletons. The sample in question was PBMCs, obtained at disease progression, from a patient treated with ibrutinib. All receptors come from a human donor with chronic lymphocytic leukemia. The CDR3 runs from the conserved cysteine through the conserved F or W. Each record gives: CDR3 length, D gene, J gene, V gene, clone size, CDR3 protein. A D gene is named only where the DNA matches it firmly. Clone size is shown for a subset of rows, as once, few, many or a class of expanded clone.

14	-	TRBJ2-7	TRBV18	once	CASSPLTGPYEQYF
15	TRBD2	TRBJ2-7	TRBV4-1	-	CASSQRLAGTYEQYF
14	TRBD1	TRBJ2-7	TRBV18	-	CASSPGQGPYEQYF
15	-	TRBJ2-7	TRBV19	-	CASSIRARGAYEQYF
14	TRBD2	TRBJ2-3	TRBV5-1	-	CASSLATSADTQYF
11	-	TRBJ2-1	TRBV20-1	-	CSASIREEQFF
13	-	TRBJ1-5	TRBV4-1	few	CASSQERGQPQHF
16	-	TRBJ1-5	TRBV2	-	CASSDLYTGMDQPQHF
15	TRBD2	TRBJ2-7	TRBV9	-	CASSGGLAGSYEQYF
14	-	TRBJ2-1	TRBV28	-	CASSRPYSYNEQFF
16	-	TRBJ1-2	TRBV9	-	CASSVATEQRNYGYTF
13	-	TRBJ2-7	TRBV27	-	CASSLSGWEEQYF
14	-	TRBJ2-2	TRBV6-4	-	CASSREWNTGELFF
14	TRBD1	TRBJ1-1	TRBV4-3	-	CASSPQGGSTEAFF
13	TRBD2	TRBJ2-2	TRBV29-1	few	CSALSGSTGELFF
14	-	TRBJ1-2	TRBV2	once	CASSESRGAGGYTF
15	-	TRBJ1-5	TRBV6-6	-	CASSYSPQTGQPQHF
15	-	TRBJ1-5	TRBV7-9	-	CASSLGGLNNQPQHF
16	-	TRBJ1-2	TRBV4-3	-	CASSQDWGQPNYGYTF
14	TRBD1	TRBJ2-7	TRBV29-1	-	CSVDPGTGGGEQYF
16	TRBD2	TRBJ2-3	TRBV19	-	CASGTSSGSPPDTQYF
13	-	TRBJ1-5	TRBV28	once	CASRSEGIQPQHF
9	-	TRBJ2-7	TRBV15	-	CATGPKQYF
17	TRBD1	TRBJ2-7	TRBV27	once	CASSLETGKPARSEQYF
12	-	TRBJ2-7	TRBV7-2	-	CASSLVSGLRYF
18	TRBD2	TRBJ2-2	TRBV7-9	-	CASSFPGLALTNTGELFF
13	-	TRBJ2-3	TRBV6-6	-	CASSYALADTQYF
12	-	TRBJ2-3	TRBV14	-	CASSPRGATQYF
13	-	TRBJ2-2	TRBV6-1	-	CASSERGRGELFF